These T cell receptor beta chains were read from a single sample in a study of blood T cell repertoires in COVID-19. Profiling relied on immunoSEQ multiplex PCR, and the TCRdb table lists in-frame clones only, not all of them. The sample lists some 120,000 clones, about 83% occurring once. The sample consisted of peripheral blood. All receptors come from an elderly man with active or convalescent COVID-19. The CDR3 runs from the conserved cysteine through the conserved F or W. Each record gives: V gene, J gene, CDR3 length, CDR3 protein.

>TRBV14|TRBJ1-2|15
CASSAKDRAKDGYTF
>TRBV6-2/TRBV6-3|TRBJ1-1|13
CASSWLEEGEAFF
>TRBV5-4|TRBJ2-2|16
CASSNPLDRYTGELFF
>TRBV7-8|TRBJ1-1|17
CASSYRDRGLVNTEAFF
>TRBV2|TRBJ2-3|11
CASRAGAEWNF
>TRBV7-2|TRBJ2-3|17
CASSLVGASGGWDTQYF
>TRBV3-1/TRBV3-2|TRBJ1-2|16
CASSPHRAGVAHGYTF
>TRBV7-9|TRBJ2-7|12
CASSSSGYEQYF
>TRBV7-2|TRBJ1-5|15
CASSARTGGYQPQHF
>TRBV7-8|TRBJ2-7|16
CASSLGFGGGSYEQYF
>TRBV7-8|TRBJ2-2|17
CASSLGILVGSTGELFF
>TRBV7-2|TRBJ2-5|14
CASSPLGGQETQYF
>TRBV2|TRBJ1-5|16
CASSEQGGNSNQPQHF
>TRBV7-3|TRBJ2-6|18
CASSLGQGPLSGANVLTF
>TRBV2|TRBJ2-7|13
CASRNNRVGEQYF
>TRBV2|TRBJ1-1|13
CASSHEGGNEAFF
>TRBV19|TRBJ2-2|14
CASSITGNTGELFF
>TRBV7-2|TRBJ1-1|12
CASSFYSPEFIF
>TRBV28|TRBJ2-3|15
CASSIGTSWEGAQYF
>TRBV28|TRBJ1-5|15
CASTLGGANNQPQHF
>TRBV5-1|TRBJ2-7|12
CASSLEGPEQYF
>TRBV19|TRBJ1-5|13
CASSIYAAQPQHF
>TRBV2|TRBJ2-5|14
CASSESGERETQYF
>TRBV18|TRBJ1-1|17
CASSPNSADRGSLGAFF
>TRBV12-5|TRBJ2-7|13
CASGLWQGYEQYF
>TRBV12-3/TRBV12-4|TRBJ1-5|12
CASNSEGLTQHF
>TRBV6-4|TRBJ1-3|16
CASSDSAGVRGNTIYF
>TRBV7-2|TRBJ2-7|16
CASSPFAGGLSYEQYF
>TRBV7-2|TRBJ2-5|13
CASSPPGVETQYF
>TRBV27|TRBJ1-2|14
CASSPATDRNGYTF
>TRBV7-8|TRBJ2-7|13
CASSSGQPSRQYF
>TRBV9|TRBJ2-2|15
CASSVVDTYTGELFF
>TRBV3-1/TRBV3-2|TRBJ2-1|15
CASNPAGAKYNEQFF
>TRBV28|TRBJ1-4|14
CASSLTGTYEKLFF
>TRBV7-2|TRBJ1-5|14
CASSLTGIDQPQHF
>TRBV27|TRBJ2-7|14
CASSPSTRNYEQYF
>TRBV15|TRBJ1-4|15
CATSRVGATGEKLFF
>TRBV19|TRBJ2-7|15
CASSPPGQGWYEQYF
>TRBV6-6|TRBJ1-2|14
CASSQGQVLYGYTF
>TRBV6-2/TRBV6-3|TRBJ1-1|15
CASSPDQRPNTEAFF